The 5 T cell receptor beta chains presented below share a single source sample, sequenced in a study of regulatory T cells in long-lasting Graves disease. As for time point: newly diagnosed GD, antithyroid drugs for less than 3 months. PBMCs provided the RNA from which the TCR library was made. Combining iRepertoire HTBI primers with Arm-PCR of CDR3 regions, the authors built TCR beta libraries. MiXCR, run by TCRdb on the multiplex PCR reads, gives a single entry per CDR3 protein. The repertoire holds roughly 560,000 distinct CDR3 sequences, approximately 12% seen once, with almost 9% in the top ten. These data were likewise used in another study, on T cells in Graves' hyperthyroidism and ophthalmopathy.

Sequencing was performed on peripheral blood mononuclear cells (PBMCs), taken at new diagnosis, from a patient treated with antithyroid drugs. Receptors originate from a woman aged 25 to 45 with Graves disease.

The CDR3 protein is CSVEGSFLAKNIQYF. CDR3 DNA: TGCAGCGTTGAAGGGTCATTTCTAGCCAAAAACATTCAGTACTTC. The genes are TRBV29-1 and TRBJ2-4, with D unclear. Trimming shortened V by 1 base and J by 0 bases, and 10 bases separated the two germline ends. Germline V CDR1 and CDR2: SQVTM, ANQGSEA. This CDR3 has 15 residues. Using reference TRBV29-1 and TRBJ2-4 for the parts outside the CDR3, the full variable domain is SAVISQKPSRDICQRGTSLTIQCQVDSQVTMMFWYRQQPGQSLTLIATANQGSEATYESGFVIDKFPISRPNLTFSTLTVSNMSPEDSSIYLCSVEGSFLAKNIQYFGAGTRLSVL.

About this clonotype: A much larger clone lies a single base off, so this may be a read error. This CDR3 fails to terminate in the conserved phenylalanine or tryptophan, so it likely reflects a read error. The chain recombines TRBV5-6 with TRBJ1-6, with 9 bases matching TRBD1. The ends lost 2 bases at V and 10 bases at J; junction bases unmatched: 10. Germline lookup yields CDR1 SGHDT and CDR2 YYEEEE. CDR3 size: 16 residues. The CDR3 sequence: CASSFQQGAFGSPLHS. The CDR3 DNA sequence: TGTGCCAGCAGCTTCCAACAGGGGGCGTTTGGGTCACCCCTCCACTCT.

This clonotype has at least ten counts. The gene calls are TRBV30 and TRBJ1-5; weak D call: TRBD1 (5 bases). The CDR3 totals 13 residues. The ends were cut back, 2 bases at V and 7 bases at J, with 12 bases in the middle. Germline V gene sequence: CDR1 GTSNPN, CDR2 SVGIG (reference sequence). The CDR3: CAWSYSGWQPQHF. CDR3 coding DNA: TGTGCCTGGAGTTATTCAGGGTGGCAGCCCCAGCATTTT.

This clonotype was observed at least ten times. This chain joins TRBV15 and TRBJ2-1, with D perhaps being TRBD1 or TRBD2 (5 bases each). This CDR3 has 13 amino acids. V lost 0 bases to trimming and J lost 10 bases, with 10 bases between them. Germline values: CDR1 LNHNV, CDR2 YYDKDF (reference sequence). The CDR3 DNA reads TGTGCCACCAGCAGAGAGGGGACGTGGGAGCAGTTCTTC. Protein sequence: CATSREGTWEQFF.

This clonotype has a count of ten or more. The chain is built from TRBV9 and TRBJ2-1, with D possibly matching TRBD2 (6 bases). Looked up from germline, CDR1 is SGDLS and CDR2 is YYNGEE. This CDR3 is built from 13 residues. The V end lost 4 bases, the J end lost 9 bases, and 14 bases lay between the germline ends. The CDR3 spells CASSPPGSVEQFF. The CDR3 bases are TGTGCCAGCAGCCCCCCCGGGAGCGTTGAGCAGTTCTTC.